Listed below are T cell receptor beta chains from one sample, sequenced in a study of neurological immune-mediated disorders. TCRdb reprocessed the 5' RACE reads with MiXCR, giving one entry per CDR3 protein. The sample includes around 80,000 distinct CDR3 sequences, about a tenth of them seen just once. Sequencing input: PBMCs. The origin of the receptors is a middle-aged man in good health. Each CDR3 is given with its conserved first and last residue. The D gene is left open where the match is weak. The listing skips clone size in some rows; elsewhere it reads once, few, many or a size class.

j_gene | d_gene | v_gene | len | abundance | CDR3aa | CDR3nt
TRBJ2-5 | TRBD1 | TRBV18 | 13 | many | CASSLQGEETQYF | TGTGCCAGCTCGCTTCAGGGGGAAGAGACCCAGTACTTC
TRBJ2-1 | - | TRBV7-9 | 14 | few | CASSKAPIYNEQFF | TGTGCCAGCAGCAAGGCGCCCATTTACAATGAGCAGTTCTTC
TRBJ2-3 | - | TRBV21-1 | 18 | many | CASSPGRRGRSSTDTQYF | TGTGCCAGCAGCCCGGGGAGACGGGGGAGATCTAGCACAGATACGCAGTATTTT
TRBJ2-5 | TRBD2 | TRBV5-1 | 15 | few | CASSTGLAEQETQYF | TGCGCCAGCAGCACGGGACTAGCGGAACAAGAGACCCAGTACTTC
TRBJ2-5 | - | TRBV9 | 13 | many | CASSVVPLETQYF | TGTGCCAGCAGCGTAGTACCCTTGGAGACCCAGTACTTC
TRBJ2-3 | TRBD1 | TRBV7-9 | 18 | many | CASSSVRDREGRADTQYF | TGTGCCAGCAGCTCCGTACGGGACAGGGAAGGTAGAGCAGATACGCAGTATTTT
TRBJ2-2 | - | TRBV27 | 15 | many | CASSLSDRYTGELFF | TGTGCCAGCAGTTTATCTGACAGATACACCGGGGAGCTGTTTTTT
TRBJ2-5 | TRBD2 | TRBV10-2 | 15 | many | CASSSGLAESETQYF | TGCGCCAGCAGTTCGGGACTAGCGGAGTCAGAGACCCAGTACTTC
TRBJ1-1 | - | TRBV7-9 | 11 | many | CASLPGAVSFF | TGTGCCAGCCTGCCAGGGGCCGTCTCTTTCTTT
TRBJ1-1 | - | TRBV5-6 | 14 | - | CASSWEGMNTEAFF | TGTGCCAGCAGCTGGGAGGGTATGAACACTGAAGCTTTCTTT
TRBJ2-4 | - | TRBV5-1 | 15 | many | CASSPTARAKNIQYF | TGCGCCAGCAGCCCCACGGCACGGGCCAAAAACATTCAGTACTTC